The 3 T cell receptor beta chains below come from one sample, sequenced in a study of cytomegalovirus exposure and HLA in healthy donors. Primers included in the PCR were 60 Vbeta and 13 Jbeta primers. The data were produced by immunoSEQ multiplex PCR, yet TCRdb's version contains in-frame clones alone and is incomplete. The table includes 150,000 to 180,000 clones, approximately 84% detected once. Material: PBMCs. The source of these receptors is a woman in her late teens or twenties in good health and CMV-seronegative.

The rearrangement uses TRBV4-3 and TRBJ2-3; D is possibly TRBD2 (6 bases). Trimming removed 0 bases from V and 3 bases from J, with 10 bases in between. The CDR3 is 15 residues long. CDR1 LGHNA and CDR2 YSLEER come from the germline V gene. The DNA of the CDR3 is TGCGCCAGCAGCCAAGACGGGGCGGGGACAGATACGCAGTATTTT. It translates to CASSQDGAGTDTQYF.

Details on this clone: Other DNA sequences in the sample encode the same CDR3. Here the CDR3 reads CASSHELGGSYEQYF. The CDR3 DNA reads TGCGCCAGCAGCCATGAGCTGGGGGGGTCTTACGAGCAGTACTTC. The gene calls are TRBV4-3 and TRBJ2-7, with 7 bases aligning to TRBD2. This CDR3 has 15 residues. J gave up 4 bases and V 3 bases, and 9 bases lay outside the gene matches. Per the germline V gene, CDR1 is LGHNA and CDR2 is YSLEER.

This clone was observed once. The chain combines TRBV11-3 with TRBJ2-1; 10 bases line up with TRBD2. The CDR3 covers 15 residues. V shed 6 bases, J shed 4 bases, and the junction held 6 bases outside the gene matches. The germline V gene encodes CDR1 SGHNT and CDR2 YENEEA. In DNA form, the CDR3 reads TGTGCCAGCAGTTTTCGACTAGCGGGTTACAATGAGCAGTTCTTC. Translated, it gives CASSFRLAGYNEQFF.